The following is a TCR beta chain sequence with its context. Antigen unknown. The sample belongs to a study of a mutant IDH1 vaccine in newly diagnosed glioma. The wider study: Either 4-6 weeks after radiotherapy alone or alongside temozolomide, vaccination was begun. Beforehand, treatment had been radiotherapy, temozolomide, or both; the majority received both. V12 fell at week 35 and V13, the study end, at week 47.

Time point of the sample: week 35, safety follow-up. The vaccine gave 300 ug of a 20-mer mutant IDH1 peptide subcutaneously per dose. Eight vaccine injections were given to patients in weeks 1, 3, 5, 7, 11, 15, 19 and 23. Sequenced by immunoSEQ multiplex PCR; TCRdb stores in-frame clones only, minus some. This sample carries tens of thousands of clones, under 85% of them seen once, and the ten largest clones take approximately 4.8%. Germline CDR1 reads KGHSH; CDR2 reads LQKENI. V dropped 3 bases and J dropped 1 base, with 27 bases sitting between them. This CDR3 has 20 residues. This TCR was recovered from a man in his forties or fifties with glioma. This chain joins TRBV18 and TRBJ1-2; D might be TRBD1 (5 bases). The specimen comprised PBMCs, sampled from a glioma patient whose treatment included an IDH1 peptide vaccine. CDR3 residues: CASSPPSQVLTANRNYGYTF. In DNA, the CDR3 is TGTGCCAGCTCACCTCCTTCACAGGTACTCACGGCCAACCGTAACTATGGCTACACCTTC.